The clone carrying this TCR beta chain has a single count. Its specificity is not known. This sample was taken from a study of T cell responses to AZD1222 COVID-19 vaccine. The study, taken as a whole, reports: Donors skewed white British and female; clonal diversity was possibly underestimated. Following two doses of AZD1222, Spike-specific TCR breadth and depth rose.

CDR3 length equals 15 residues. The germline gives CDR1 KGHDR, CDR2 SFDVKD. Trimming removed 4 bases from V and 5 bases from J; junction bases left unmatched: 7. Assay: immunoSEQ multiplex PCR; the TCRdb copy retains only in-frame clones and omits some. The sample holds 180,000 or so clones, approximately 94% seen once. This rearrangement joins TRBV24-1 to TRBJ2-7; 10 bases are a match to TRBD2. The starting material was peripheral blood, obtained on day 0 of AZD1222 vaccination. The TCR sequence derives from an adult in good health. This CDR3 is CATSDTGTSAHEQYF. In DNA form, the CDR3 reads TGTGCCACCAGTGACACCGGGACTAGCGCCCACGAGCAGTACTTC.